These 24 T cell receptor beta chains came from one sample sequenced in a study of blood T cell repertoires in COVID-19. Using immunoSEQ multiplex PCR, the repertoire was profiled, and TCRdb retains in-frame clones only, with some absent. The data hold 110,000 to 150,000 clones, with roughly 83% observed a single time. Sequencing was performed on PBMCs or T cells enriched from blood (not recorded which). These receptors all come from a man aged 35 to 55 with acute COVID-19.

As concerns this clone: The sample holds other DNA sequences that translate to the same CDR3. The CDR3 DNA sequence: TGTGCCAGCTCACCTGGACAGGGGGCGGAAGCTTTCTTT. This codes for CASSPGQGAEAFF. The rearrangement uses TRBV18 and TRBJ1-1; 11 positions match TRBD1. This CDR3 is 13 amino acids long. CDR1 is KGHSH, CDR2 LQKENI, per germline. J was trimmed by 8 bases and V by 3 bases; bases with no gene match: 2. The full variable domain, completed using reference TRBV18 and TRBJ1-1, is NAGVMQNPRHLVRRRGQEARLRCSPMKGHSHVYWYRQLPEEGLKFMVYLQKENIIDESGMPKERFSAEFPKEGPSILRIQQVVRGDSAAYFCASSPGQGAEAFFGQGTRLTVV.

The chain couples TRBV5-4 to TRBJ2-1; the D is unclear. The length of the CDR3 is 14 residues. The germline gives CDR1 SGHNT, CDR2 YYREEE (reference sequence). V dropped 0 bases and J dropped 5 bases, with 9 bases sitting between them. The chain's CDR3 is CASSLGQNNNEQFF. CDR3 nucleotide sequence: TGTGCCAGCAGCTTGGGTCAGAACAACAATGAGCAGTTCTTC.

The gene calls are TRBV30 and TRBJ2-3; 7 bases agree with TRBD2. From germline, CDR1 is GTSNPN and CDR2 SVGIG (reference sequence). Trimming cost V 8 bases and J 3 bases; bases outside gene matches: 5. The CDR3 is 12 amino acids. CDR3 coding DNA: TGTGCCCGCGGGGAGGGTACAGATACGCAGTATTTT. The encoded protein is CARGEGTDTQYF.

The genes are TRBV10-3 and TRBJ2-3, with D possibly matching TRBD1 (5 bases). Germline V gene lookup returns CDR1 ENHRY and CDR2 SYGVKD. CDR3 size: 14 residues. With 5 bases removed from V and 4 bases from J, the gap between germline ends came to 13 bases. The DNA of the CDR3 is TGTGCCATCAGTTCGATGGGGCCATCAGATACGCAGTATTTT. It codes for CAISSMGPSDTQYF.

The chain has TRBV7-8 and TRBJ2-2, with D perhaps TRBD1 (5 bases). CDR1 and CDR2 from the germline V gene are SGHVS and FQNEAQ. V lost 3 bases and J 8 bases, leaving 22 bases between the germline ends. The CDR3 has 17 residues. CDR3 protein: CASSFGGAGPLAGELFF. Here the CDR3 DNA reads TGTGCCAGCAGCTTCGGTGGGGCAGGACCTTTGGCGGGGGAGCTGTTTTTT.

The count of this clone is one. V and J are TRBV11-2 and TRBJ2-5; perhaps TRBD2 as D (5 bases). V lost 5 bases to trimming and J lost 1 base, with 14 bases between them. CDR1 SGHAT and CDR2 FQNNGV come from the germline V gene. This CDR3 has 15 residues. As DNA, the CDR3 is TGTGCCAGCAGCCCCTTCGGCGGGTCCCAAGAGACCCAGTACTTC. It specifies CASSPFGGSQETQYF.

CDR3 coding DNA: TGTGCCACCGCCGACAGGGTCAACGAGCAGTACTTC. Protein sequence: CATADRVNEQYF. The chain has TRBV2 and TRBJ2-7; TRBD1 matches at 7 bases. The V gene's germline CDR1 is SNHLY and CDR2 FYNNEI. This CDR3 is 12 amino acids long. The ends lost 10 bases at V and 5 bases at J; junction bases unmatched: 8.

The chain employs TRBV27 and TRBJ2-7; 7 nucleotides match TRBD2. Germline V gene data show CDR1 as MNHEY and CDR2 as SMNVEV (reference sequence). V gave up 7 bases and J gave up 4 bases; unmatched junction bases: 10. CDR3 length: 14 amino acids. CDR3 DNA sequence: TGTGCCAGCAAAGTAACTAGCGTTTATTACGAGCAGTACTTC. Protein product: CASKVTSVYYEQYF.

V usage is TRBV7-2 and J usage is TRBJ1-6; D call uncertain. The CDR3 totals 16 residues. The V gene lost 2 bases and the J gene lost 0 bases, with 8 bases spanning the gap. Germline CDR1 and CDR2: SGHTA and FQGNSA. The CDR3 spells CASSLYSGSYNSPLHF. CDR3 coding DNA: TGTGCCAGCAGCTTATACAGCGGCTCCTATAATTCACCCCTCCACTTT.

This clone was seen just once. The chain combines TRBV7-2 with TRBJ2-1, with 7 bases lining up with TRBD2. The germline CDR1 and CDR2 sequences are SGHTA and FQGNSA. This CDR3 has 16 amino acids. With 7 bases clipped from V and 8 bases from J, the junction kept 17 bases outside the gene matches. The CDR3, as DNA: TGTGCCAGCAAACCCCATGCGGGAGAGGGATTTTATGAGCAGTTCTTC. It is translated as CASKPHAGEGFYEQFF.

This clone appeared once. The chain joins TRBV9 to TRBJ2-2; 9 nucleotides agree with TRBD2. Germline V gene lookup returns CDR1 SGDLS and CDR2 YYNGEE. This CDR3 is built from 15 residues. The CDR3 DNA reads as TGTGTCGCGCCCGTAGCGGGGGCGGGCTTGGGGGAGCTGTTTTTT. Its protein product is CVAPVAGAGLGELFF.

The chain has TRBV5-1 and TRBJ2-7, with D uncertain. The CDR3 covers 14 residues. V lost 0 bases and J 3 bases, leaving 10 bases between the germline ends. CDR1 is SGHRS, CDR2 YFSETQ, per germline. In nucleotides, the CDR3 is TGCGCCAGCAGCTTGGTTCCGGAGATCTACGAGCAGTACTTC. This gives the protein CASSLVPEIYEQYF.

This chain connects TRBV24-1 to TRBJ2-1, with 8 bases identical to TRBD2. Germline assignment: CDR1 KGHDR and CDR2 SFDVKD. The junction had 9 bases not matched to a gene; V was cut back by 5 bases and J by 4 bases. The CDR3 runs 16 residues. CDR3 in DNA: TGTGCCACCAGTGGGGGTAGCGGGAACGATTACAATGAGCAGTTCTTC. This encodes CATSGGSGNDYNEQFF.

This clone was picked up one time. The V and J genes are TRBV30 and TRBJ2-2, with a tentative D call TRBD1 (6 bases). The CDR3 extends over 13 amino acids. V lost 3 bases and J 3 bases, leaving 8 bases between the germline ends. Germline V lookup: CDR1 GTSNPN, CDR2 SVGIG (reference sequence). CDR3 amino acids: CAWRGADTGELFF. CDR3 sequence (DNA): TGTGCCTGGAGGGGGGCTGACACCGGGGAGCTGTTTTTT. Looking up the rest from reference TRBV30 and TRBJ2-2 gives the full variable domain: SQTIHQWPATLVQPVGSPLSLECTVEGTSNPNLYWYRQAAGRGLQLLFYSVGIGQISSEVPQNLSASRPQDRQFILSSKKLLLSDSGFYLCAWRGADTGELFFGEGSRLTVL.

CDR3 nucleotides: TGTGCCAGCAGTCCGCGGGGGTCCTACAATGAGCAGTTCTTC. As protein: CASSPRGSYNEQFF. The genes are TRBV2 and TRBJ2-1, with TRBD2 matching 7 bases. CDR3 length equals 14 residues. The germline CDR1 and CDR2 sequences are SNHLY and FYNNEI. V shed 5 bases and J 1 base; nucleotides not matched to a gene: 2.

The chain combines TRBV10-2 with TRBJ2-7, with 7 bases matching TRBD2. The length of the CDR3 is 14 residues. Trimming took 3 bases from V and 2 from J; bases not matched to a gene: 4. Germline CDR1 and CDR2: WSHSY and SAAADI. As DNA, the CDR3 is TGCGCCAGCAGTGAAGCGGGGTTGACCTACGAGCAGTACTTC. Translation: CASSEAGLTYEQYF.

Here the CDR3 DNA reads TGTGCCACCAGCAGCTCCCGACAGGGGGCGGGCAATCAGCCCCAGCATTTT. Protein sequence: CATSSSRQGAGNQPQHF. The chain carries TRBV15 and TRBJ1-5; 10 nucleotides match TRBD1. V lost 3 bases to trimming and J lost 2 bases; unmatched junction nucleotides: 7. The CDR3 extends over 17 amino acids. Germline V gives CDR1 LNHNV, CDR2 YYDKDF (reference sequence).

The V call is TRBV18, the J call TRBJ2-3; 10 bases align to TRBD1. Trimming took 5 bases from V and 4 from J; bases not matched to a gene: 9. The CDR3 has 16 amino acids. Germline loops: CDR1 KGHSH, CDR2 LQKENI. CDR3 region: CASSATGGSGPDTQYF. Here the CDR3 DNA reads TGTGCCAGCTCAGCGACAGGGGGCTCTGGTCCAGATACGCAGTATTTT.

The chain couples TRBV28 to TRBJ2-7, with 13 bases lining up with TRBD2. CDR1 is MDHEN and CDR2 is SYDVKM in the germline V gene. V dropped 3 bases and J dropped 3; count of bases not matched to a gene: 5. There are 16 residues in the CDR3. CDR3 coding DNA: TGTGCCAGCAGTTTGACGGGACTAGCGGGGAACTACGAGCAGTACTTC. The encoded protein is CASSLTGLAGNYEQYF.

This chain links TRBV4-3 with TRBJ1-1; 7 bases fit TRBD1. The CDR3 spans 16 residues. V lost 1 base, J lost 2 bases, and 7 bases stayed unmatched. The germline gives CDR1 LGHNA, CDR2 YSLEER. The CDR3 DNA follows: TGCGCCAGCAGCCAAGGGATCGACAGGGAAAACACTGAAGCTTTCTTT. Translating it yields CASSQGIDRENTEAFF.

V and J are TRBV12-3 or TRBV12-4 and TRBJ1-1, with D possibly being TRBD1 (6 bases). The CDR3 is 13 amino acids. DNA for the CDR3: TGTGCAAACCGACAGGAGCTCGCCACTGAAGCTTTCTTT. Protein: CANRQELATEAFF.

The rearrangement uses TRBV10-2 and TRBJ2-7; 7 bases match TRBD2. With V trimmed by 2 bases and J by 2 bases, 3 bases remained unmatched. This CDR3 region has 14 residues. Germline V gene lookup returns CDR1 WSHSY and CDR2 SAAADI. Here the CDR3 reads CASSEEAGAYEQYF. The CDR3 DNA is TGCGCCAGCAGTGAGGAGGCGGGGGCCTACGAGCAGTACTTC.

This clone appeared a single time. The V and J genes are TRBV19 and TRBJ2-3; 10 bases are a match to TRBD2. The V and J ends lost 5 bases and 0 bases, in that order; junction bases with no gene match: 14. Germline CDR1 is LNHDA and CDR2 is SQIVND (reference sequence). The CDR3 runs 19 residues. For the CDR3, the DNA is TGTGCCAGTAGTGCGGGTAGCGGGGGGACCCATACTAGCACAGATACGCAGTATTTT. It is translated as CASSAGSGGTHTSTDTQYF.

This chain uses TRBV3-1 (or the pseudogene TRBV3-2) with TRBJ2-4; D perhaps matches TRBD1 (6 bases). V lost 4 bases to trimming and J lost 8 bases, with 15 bases between them. Per the germline V gene, CDR1 is LGHDT and CDR2 is YNNKEL (reference sequence). The CDR3 is 14 amino acids. The CDR3 DNA follows: TGTGCCAGCAGCCCAACGGCAGGGGTGCACATTCAGTACTTC. It yields the protein CASSPTAGVHIQYF.